The 25 T cell receptor beta chains below all came from one sample that was sequenced in a study of blood T cell repertoires in COVID-19. TCRdb's table, derived via immunoSEQ multiplex PCR, lists solely in-frame clones and lacks some. The table includes around 95,000 clones, around 88% detected once. The sample taken for sequencing was peripheral blood. The receptors shown here come from a human donor in a cohort sampled during active COVID-19.

The gene calls are TRBV5-1 and TRBJ2-3, with 11 bases matching TRBD2. The CDR3 extends over 16 amino acids. Germline V gene sequence: CDR1 SGHRS, CDR2 YFSETQ. Unmatched junction bases numbered 7, after V lost 4 bases and J lost 3 bases. CDR3 loop: CASSVGLAVNTDTQYF. The CDR3 region has the DNA TGCGCCAGCAGCGTGGGACTAGCGGTTAATACAGATACGCAGTATTTT. The whole variable domain, filled in from reference TRBV5-1 and TRBJ2-3, reads KAGVTQTPRYLIKTRGQQVTLSCSPISGHRSVSWYQQTPGQGLQFLFEYFSETQRNKGNFPGRFSGRQFSNSRSEMNVSTLELGDSALYLCASSVGLAVNTDTQYFGPGTRLTVL.

The rearrangement joins TRBV24-1 to TRBJ2-1; TRBD2 aligns across 12 bases. With V trimmed by 5 bases and J by 10 bases, 5 bases remained unmatched. In germline, CDR1 is KGHDR, CDR2 SFDVKD. The CDR3 contains 14 residues. The CDR3 DNA is TGTGCCACCAGTGTCGCGGGGACTAGCGGGGAGCAGTTCTTC. As protein: CATSVAGTSGEQFF.

The chain couples TRBV30 to TRBJ2-7; no clear D. This CDR3 has 12 amino acids. Germline CDR1 and CDR2: GTSNPN and SVGIG (reference sequence). V shed 4 bases and J shed 0 bases, with 7 bases lying between them. The CDR3 nucleotides read TGTGCCTGGACCCACAGCTCCTACGAGCAGTACTTC. Translating gives CAWTHSSYEQYF.

This clone was seen only once. The chain combines TRBV27 with TRBJ1-3; no clear D gene. V lost 7 bases to trimming and J lost 0 bases, with 7 bases between them. From germline, CDR1 is MNHEY and CDR2 SMNVEV (reference sequence). This CDR3 is built from 13 residues. CDR3 bases: TGTGCCAGCAAGCGCCTCTCTGGAAACACCATATATTTT. Amino acids: CASKRLSGNTIYF.

The J gene is TRBJ2-5, the V gene TRBV18; the D is unclear. CDR3 length: 14 residues. Trimming pared 1 base from V and 4 bases from J, leaving 10 bases between. CDR1 is KGHSH and CDR2 is LQKENI in the germline V gene. This CDR3 is CASSPRAGPETQYF. DNA for the CDR3: TGTGCCAGCTCACCACGGGCAGGTCCAGAGACCCAGTACTTC.

The chain uses TRBV25-1 and TRBJ2-7, with TRBD1 matching 9 bases. Germline CDR1 reads MGHDK; CDR2 reads SYGVNS. The V segment lost 8 bases and the J segment 2 bases; nucleotides outside the gene matches: 7. This CDR3 is 14 amino acids long. Written as DNA, the CDR3 is TGTGCCAGCGGAAGACAGGGGGTTGCCTACGAGCAGTACTTC. Amino acids: CASGRQGVAYEQYF.

The CDR3 nucleotides are TGTGCCAGCAGCCAAGCTAACAGGGTCAATGAAAAACTGTTTTTT. It encodes CASSQANRVNEKLFF. The chain recombines TRBV14 with TRBJ1-4, with D perhaps TRBD1 (6 bases). The germline gives CDR1 SGHDN, CDR2 FVKESK. The V and J ends lost 1 base and 5 bases respectively, with 11 bases between them. The CDR3 loop spans 15 amino acids.

The chain links TRBV30 to TRBJ1-3; a weak D match, TRBD1 (5 bases). This CDR3 spans 13 amino acids. V was pared by 7 bases and J by 7 bases, with 17 bases between. The V gene's germline CDR1 is GTSNPN and CDR2 SVGIG (reference sequence). For the CDR3, the DNA is TGTGCCTACCAGCGGGACTGGAGGAACACCATATATTTT. Translated, it gives CAYQRDWRNTIYF.

The V and J genes are TRBV10-3 and TRBJ1-3, with D hard to call. Germline V gene data show CDR1 as ENHRY and CDR2 as SYGVKD. V was trimmed by 6 bases and J by 0 bases, leaving 9 bases between them. The CDR3 runs to 14 residues. Here the CDR3 reads CAIRYGDSGNTIYF. CDR3 sequence (DNA): TGTGCCATCAGATACGGAGACTCTGGAAACACCATATATTTT.

This clone was found a few times. V and J are TRBV4-2 and TRBJ1-6, with TRBD1 matching over 10 bases. Per germline, CDR1 LGHNA and CDR2 YNFKEQ. The J segment lost 4 bases and the V segment lost 6 bases, leaving 6 bases of the junction unmatched. CDR3 length: 16 residues. Here the CDR3 DNA reads TGTGCCAGCAGTCCAACGGACAGGGGGTATAATTCACCCCTCCACTTT. Protein product: CASSPTDRGYNSPLHF.

V and J are TRBV9 and TRBJ1-1; no clear D gene. Per the germline V gene, CDR1 is SGDLS and CDR2 is YYNGEE. This CDR3 region has 15 residues. V lost 0 bases to trimming and J lost 5 bases, with 14 bases between them. CDR3 residues: CASSVGPDGGTEAFF. In DNA, the CDR3 is TGTGCCAGCAGCGTAGGTCCAGACGGCGGGACTGAAGCTTTCTTT.

The chain employs TRBV28 and TRBJ2-7; TRBD1 agrees at 8 bases. This CDR3 spans 16 amino acids. CDR1 and CDR2 (germline): MDHEN, SYDVKM. The ends lost 6 bases at V and 1 base at J; junction bases unmatched: 11. The CDR3 sequence: CASRFDSGTGSYEQYF. The CDR3 DNA sequence: TGTGCCAGCAGGTTCGATTCAGGGACAGGTTCCTACGAGCAGTACTTC.

The CDR3 DNA reads as TGTGCCAGCAGCCAATTTCTCGGGAGGTTAGGAAATGAGCAGTTCTTC. It encodes CASSQFLGRLGNEQFF. The chain combines TRBV3-1 (or the pseudogene TRBV3-2) with TRBJ2-1, with 7 bases lining up with TRBD2. Germline CDR1 reads LGHDT; CDR2 reads YNNKEL (reference sequence). Germline trimming cut 2 bases from V and 7 bases from J; bases unmatched to any gene: 11. The CDR3 is made up of 16 amino acids.

This chain links TRBV7-9 with TRBJ2-1, with 9 bases fitting TRBD2. The CDR3 totals 17 residues. Per germline, CDR1 SEHNR and CDR2 FQNEAQ (reference sequence). The V gene end was trimmed by 0 bases and the J gene end by 8 bases; junction bases not matched to a gene: 11. CDR3 coding DNA: TGTGCCAGCAGCTTAGCGGAGAGACTAGCGGCGAGCCATGAGCAGTTCTTC. Translated: CASSLAERLAASHEQFF.

This chain uses TRBV7-2 with TRBJ1-5, with a tentative D call TRBD1 (5 bases). The CDR3 runs to 16 residues. Trimming shortened V by 4 bases and J by 1 base, and 14 bases separated the two germline ends. CDR1 is SGHTA, CDR2 FQGNSA, per germline. This CDR3 reads CASSSTSRQSNQPQHF. The CDR3 nucleotides are TGTGCCAGCAGCTCAACCTCCAGACAGAGCAATCAGCCCCAGCATTTT.

V and J are TRBV13 and TRBJ2-1, with 8 bases aligning to TRBD2. Germline CDR1 and CDR2: PRHDT and FYEKMQ (reference sequence). Losses at the gene ends were 4 bases for V and 12 bases for J; bases not matched to a gene: 11. The CDR3 runs 14 residues. The CDR3 protein is CASSYSGTRNLQFF. In nucleotides, the CDR3 is TGTGCCAGCAGCTACTCCGGGACTAGAAATTTGCAGTTCTTC.

The chain combines TRBV19 with TRBJ1-1; D is uncertain. The V end lost 5 bases, the J end lost 4 bases, and 11 bases lay between the germline ends. The germline gives CDR1 LNHDA, CDR2 SQIVND (reference sequence). The CDR3 runs 13 residues. The CDR3 bases are TGTGCCAGTAGTTCCCAGAAGCGCACTGAAGCTTTCTTT. Translating gives CASSSQKRTEAFF.

The genes are TRBV30 and TRBJ2-1, with TRBD2 matching over 7 bases. This CDR3 is 14 amino acids long. J was trimmed by 0 bases and V by 2 bases; bases with no gene match: 1. Germline V CDR1 and CDR2: GTSNPN, SVGIG (reference sequence). Here the CDR3 reads CAWSRTSSYNEQFF. The CDR3 nucleotides read TGTGCCTGGAGTCGGACTAGCTCCTACAATGAGCAGTTCTTC. The full variable domain, with the rest looked up from reference TRBV30 and TRBJ2-1, is SQTIHQWPATLVQPVGSPLSLECTVEGTSNPNLYWYRQAAGRGLQLLFYSVGIGQISSEVPQNLSASRPQDRQFILSSKKLLLSDSGFYLCAWSRTSSYNEQFFGPGTRLTVL.

V gene TRBV11-2 combines with J gene TRBJ1-3; tentatively, D is TRBD1 (5 bases). CDR1 is SGHAT and CDR2 is FQNNGV in the germline V gene. The CDR3 runs to 15 residues. V was cut by 3 bases and J by 4 bases, with 13 bases left in between. CDR3 amino acids: CASSLEGIMGNTIYF. The CDR3 nucleotides are TGTGCCAGCAGCTTGGAGGGGATAATGGGAAACACCATATATTTT.

The chain has TRBV18 and TRBJ1-5; D ambiguous. The germline gives CDR1 KGHSH, CDR2 LQKENI. The CDR3 consists of 15 residues. Trimming shortened V by 3 bases and J by 2 bases, and 11 bases separated the two germline ends. CDR3 DNA sequence: TGTGCCAGCTCACCCGACACCCTCGGCAATCAGCCCCAGCATTTT. Amino acid sequence: CASSPDTLGNQPQHF. Drawing the rest from reference TRBV18 and TRBJ1-5, the complete variable domain is NAGVMQNPRHLVRRRGQEARLRCSPMKGHSHVYWYRQLPEEGLKFMVYLQKENIIDESGMPKERFSAEFPKEGPSILRIQQVVRGDSAAYFCASSPDTLGNQPQHFGDGTRLSIL.

This chain connects TRBV11-2 to TRBJ2-1; D not certain. This CDR3 is built from 15 residues. V was trimmed by 0 bases and J by 6 bases, leaving 12 bases between them. Looked up from germline, CDR1 is SGHAT and CDR2 is FQNNGV. CDR3 nucleotide sequence: TGTGCCAGCAGCTTAGATTTGACTGGTCCCAATGAGCAGTTCTTC. Protein sequence: CASSLDLTGPNEQFF.

In DNA, the CDR3 is TGTGCCACCAGTGACACCGCCTTTGGTAGCGGGAGCTACAATGAGCAGTTCTTC. It translates to CATSDTAFGSGSYNEQFF. The chain combines TRBV24-1 with TRBJ2-1, with 9 bases lining up with TRBD2. CDR3 size: 18 residues. Unmatched junction bases numbered 12, after V lost 4 bases and J lost 3 bases. Per germline, CDR1 KGHDR and CDR2 SFDVKD.

This chain joins TRBV28 and TRBJ2-2; the D gene is possibly TRBD2 (5 bases). V gave up 3 bases and J gave up 7 bases, with 18 bases separating them. In germline, CDR1 is MDHEN, CDR2 SYDVKM. CDR3 size: 16 residues. The CDR3 nucleotides read TGTGCCAGCAGTTTTGTGAGGGCCCCCGCAGTCGGGGAGCTGTTTTTT. Its translation: CASSFVRAPAVGELFF.

This chain connects TRBV5-1 to TRBJ2-3; 7 nucleotides match TRBD1. Germline V gives CDR1 SGHRS, CDR2 YFSETQ. Trimming cost V 1 base and J 5 bases; bases outside gene matches: 4. The CDR3 has 14 amino acids. CDR3 in DNA: TGCGCCAGCAGCTTGAACAGGGGTGAAGATACGCAGTATTTT. This encodes CASSLNRGEDTQYF.

The V gene is TRBV29-1, the J gene TRBJ1-3; no definite D call. CDR1 is SQVTM and CDR2 is ANQGSEA in the germline V gene. The CDR3 spans 15 residues. V lost 0 bases, J lost 1 base, and 10 bases lay in between. CDR3 DNA: TGCAGCGTTGAAGATCTTTGGCCTTCTGGAAACACCATATATTTT. This gives the protein CSVEDLWPSGNTIYF.